One T cell receptor (beta chain) is described in this entry. This clone was detected once. Its antigen remains undetermined. Base qualities are not recorded, but no much larger clone differs from it by a single base. Whole blood was collected in K2EDTA tubes by collaborating institutions according to the institutions' own protocols. For TCRbeta analysis, collaborators shipped samples in one of three forms: frozen whole blood, isolated PBMCs, or DNA extracted from either of those sample types. The data were taken from a study of blood T cell repertoires in COVID-19 (dated by TCRdb to 2018 to 2020). With regard to the full study: Collaborator samples came from the United States, Italy and Spain and covered acute and convalescent phases of COVID-19. The repertoires were made available in a free public database intended to serve as a resource for research on the immune response to SARS-CoV-2. Where available, HLA class I and class II types were taken from metadata supplied by the sample provider and were not determined by assay-based typing. Subjects who had been exposed to COVID-19, were actively infected with it, or had recovered from it provided the deeply sampled blood TCRbeta repertoires that made up the dataset. Samples were obtained from the ongoing ImmuneRACE study (first 160 participants) and from about 1,300 subjects provided by 6 global collaborators. The prospective study material was composed of cDNA or gDNA derived from T cells, B-cell-depleted T cells, or PBMCs. A de-identified subject ID, COVID-19 status, age in years and sex were almost always included in the sample metadata.

The immunoSEQ Assay, a bias-controlled multiplex PCR, was used to amplify TCRbeta CDR3 regions from genomic DNA. The paper's data handling went like this. Nucleated cell counts per sample were estimated from amplification of reference gene primers within the assay. To quantify the absolute abundance of each unique TCRbeta CDR3 rearrangement, sequence reads were collapsed and filtered. For each sample, productive Simpson clonality was calculated as the square root of Simpson's diversity index across productive rearrangements. TCRdb took over this immuneACCESS table, retaining in-frame rearrangements with V and J assigned. Such tables are incomplete; in checked studies, under half of the missing clones stem from an unresolved V gene, and the remainder is unexplained. The V and J calls and clone size are taken from that table; D and trimming were inferred from the DNA. In this sample the table shows roughly 230,000 clones, roughly four fifths of which occur a single time. 7.4% of the sample belongs to the ten largest clones.

The research as a whole found: Clinical and demographic metadata were provided uncurated, with the amount varying by source and participant.

At the junction V is shortened by 5 bases and J by 4 bases; bases outside the gene matches: 3. Including the terminal cysteine and phenylalanine, the CDR3 comprises 13 residues. Of the read, only the CDR3 DNA is kept; its 39 bases are in frame from base 1. Per the germline V gene, MRHNA is the CDR1 and SNTAGT is the CDR2. This TCR was sampled from a woman between 50 and 59 years old with acute or convalescent COVID-19. This chain is built from TRBV6-4 and TRBJ1-2, with 8 middle bases fitting TRBD1. Sequencing used peripheral blood. The DNA is TGTGCCAGCAGTCGGGGACAGGTCTATGGCTACACCTTC. Its product reads: CASSRGQVYGYTF.